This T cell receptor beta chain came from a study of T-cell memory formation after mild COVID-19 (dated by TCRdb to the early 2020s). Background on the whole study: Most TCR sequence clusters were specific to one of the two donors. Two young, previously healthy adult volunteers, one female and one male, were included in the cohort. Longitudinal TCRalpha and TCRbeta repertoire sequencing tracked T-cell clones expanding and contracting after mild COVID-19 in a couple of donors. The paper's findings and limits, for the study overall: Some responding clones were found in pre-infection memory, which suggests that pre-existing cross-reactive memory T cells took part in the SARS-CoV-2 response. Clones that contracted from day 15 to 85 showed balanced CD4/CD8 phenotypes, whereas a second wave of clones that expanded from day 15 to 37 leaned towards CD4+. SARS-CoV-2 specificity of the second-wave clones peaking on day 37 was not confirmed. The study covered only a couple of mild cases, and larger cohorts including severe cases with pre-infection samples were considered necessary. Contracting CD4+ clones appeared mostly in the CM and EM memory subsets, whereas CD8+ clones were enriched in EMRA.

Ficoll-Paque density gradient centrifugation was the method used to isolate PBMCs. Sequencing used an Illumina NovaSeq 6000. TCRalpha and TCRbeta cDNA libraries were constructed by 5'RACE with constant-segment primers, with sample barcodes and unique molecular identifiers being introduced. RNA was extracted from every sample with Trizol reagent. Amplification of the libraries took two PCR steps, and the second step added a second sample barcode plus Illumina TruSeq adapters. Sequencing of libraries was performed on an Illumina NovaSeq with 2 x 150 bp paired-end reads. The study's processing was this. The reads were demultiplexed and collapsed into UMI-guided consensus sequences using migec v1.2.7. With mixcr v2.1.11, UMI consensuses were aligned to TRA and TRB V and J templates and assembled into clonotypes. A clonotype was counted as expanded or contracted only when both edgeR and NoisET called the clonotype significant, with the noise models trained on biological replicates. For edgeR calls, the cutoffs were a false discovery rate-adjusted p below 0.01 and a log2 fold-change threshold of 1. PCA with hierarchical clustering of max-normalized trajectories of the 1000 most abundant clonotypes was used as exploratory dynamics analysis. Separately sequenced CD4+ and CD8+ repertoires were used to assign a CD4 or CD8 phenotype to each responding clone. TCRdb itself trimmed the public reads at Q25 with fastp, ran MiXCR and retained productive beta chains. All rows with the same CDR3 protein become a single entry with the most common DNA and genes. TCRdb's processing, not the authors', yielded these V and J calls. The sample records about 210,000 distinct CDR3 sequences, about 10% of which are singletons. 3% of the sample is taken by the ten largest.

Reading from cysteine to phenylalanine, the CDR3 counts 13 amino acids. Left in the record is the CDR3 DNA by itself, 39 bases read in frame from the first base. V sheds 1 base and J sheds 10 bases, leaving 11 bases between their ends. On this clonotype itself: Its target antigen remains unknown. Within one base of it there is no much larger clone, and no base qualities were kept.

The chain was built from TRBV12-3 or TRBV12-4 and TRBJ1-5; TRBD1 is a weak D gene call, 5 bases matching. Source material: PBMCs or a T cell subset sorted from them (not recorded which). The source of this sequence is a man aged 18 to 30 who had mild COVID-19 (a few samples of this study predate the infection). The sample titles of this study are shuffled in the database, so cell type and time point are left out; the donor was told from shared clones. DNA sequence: TGTGCCAGCAGTTTAGGCAGATGGGACCCCCAGCATTTT. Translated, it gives CASSLGRWDPQHF.